This TCR beta chain comes out of a study of response to subunit inactivated influenza vaccine. Turning to this clonotype: Its matching antigen is unknown.

Whole-study results and caveats: The authors suggested that few new T cells are recruited per seasonal influenza vaccination.

CDR3 size: 15 residues. The germline V gene encodes CDR1 LGHDT and CDR2 YNNKEL (reference sequence). The V and J ends lost 4 bases and 7 bases respectively, with 17 bases between them. MiXCR, run by TCRdb on the RT-PCR reads, gives a single entry per CDR3 protein. The profile shows about 650,000 distinct CDR3 sequences, approximately 14% of them singletons. Source: PBMCs from blood, taken approximately 12 days after vaccination. The chain recombines TRBV3-1 with TRBJ2-1; D is perhaps TRBD1 or TRBD2 (5 bases each). The sequence came from a middle-aged man who received an inactivated influenza vaccine. The DNA of the CDR3 is TGTGCCAGCAGCCGATCTGACCGGGACGGAAATGAGCAGTTCTTC. Amino acid sequence: CASSRSDRDGNEQFF.